A single sample gave rise to the 22 T cell receptor beta chains below, sequenced in a study of T cell responses to AZD1222 COVID-19 vaccine (dated by TCRdb to about 2021). The method behind the library was the immunoSEQ multiplex PCR assay. TCRdb holds this immuneACCESS table with in-frame rearrangements only. Some clones are missing; in checked studies, unresolved V genes explain under half, and the rest has no known cause. The sample yields around 150,000 clones; roughly 94% were counted once. Roughly 4.4% of the sample is in the top ten clones. The meaning of the sample's time point label: baseline before first vaccination. This specimen's treatment or condition label, per the study, means: meningococcal conjugate vaccine given as trial control. Sequencing was performed on peripheral blood, taken on day 0 of MenACWY control vaccination. These receptors came from an adult in good health.

This chain links TRBV9 with TRBJ2-7, with TRBD2 as a possible D gene (5 bases). The CDR3 covers 14 residues. Trimming removed 0 bases at V and 3 bases at J, with 10 bases between. The germline CDR1 and CDR2 sequences are SGDLS and YYNGEE. The CDR3 sequence: CASSVGYGNYEQYF. CDR3 nucleotides: TGTGCCAGCAGCGTAGGGTACGGGAACTACGAGCAGTACTTC.

J is TRBJ1-1 and V is TRBV6-5; 12 bases match TRBD1. With V trimmed by 7 bases and J by 3 bases, 3 bases remained unmatched. Germline V CDR1 and CDR2: MNHEY, SVGAGI. The CDR3 runs 14 residues. As DNA, the CDR3 is TGTGCCAGCATTGGGACAGGGGGCCACACTGAAGCTTTCTTT. Protein product: CASIGTGGHTEAFF.

The chain uses TRBV29-1 and TRBJ2-2, with TRBD1 matching over 8 bases. V was clipped by 6 bases and J by 4 bases; unmatched bases: 7. CDR3 length: 14 amino acids. Germline values: CDR1 SQVTM, CDR2 ANQGSEA. The DNA of the CDR3 is TGCAGCGTAGTCGGGACAGGAGGCACCGGGGAGCTGTTTTTT. Protein product: CSVVGTGGTGELFF.

J is TRBJ1-3 and V is TRBV7-9; TRBD1 is a possible D gene (5 bases). The CDR3 consists of 14 residues. V lost 5 bases and J 7 bases, leaving 15 bases between the germline ends. Looked up from germline, CDR1 is SEHNR and CDR2 is FQNEAQ (reference sequence). The CDR3 DNA sequence: TGTGCCAGCAGCGGAGGGACGTCCGGGAACACCATATATTTT. This translates into CASSGGTSGNTIYF.

The chain links TRBV5-6 to TRBJ1-5; D gene uncertain. The CDR3 extends over 14 amino acids. Germline V gene data show CDR1 as SGHDT and CDR2 as YYEEEE. V was clipped by 2 bases and J by 3 bases, with 9 bases between them. The CDR3 loop is CASSFGPNNQPQHF. CDR3 DNA sequence: TGTGCCAGCAGCTTCGGACCGAACAATCAGCCCCAGCATTTT.

The chain is built from TRBV19 and TRBJ1-1; D not certain. The CDR3 has 11 residues. With 10 bases removed from V and 5 bases from J, the gap between germline ends came to 11 bases. Looked up from germline, CDR1 is LNHDA and CDR2 is SQIVND (reference sequence). CDR3 loop: CATSAATEAFF. The CDR3 coding sequence is TGTGCCACATCAGCGGCTACTGAAGCTTTCTTT.

The chain combines TRBV9 with TRBJ2-1; D possibly corresponds to TRBD2 (5 bases). CDR3 size: 14 residues. The V and J ends lost 4 bases and 1 base respectively, with 9 bases between them. CDR1 SGDLS and CDR2 YYNGEE come from the germline V gene. The CDR3 nucleotides are TGTGCCAGCAGCCCCCGGGGATCCTACAATGAGCAGTTCTTC. Its protein product is CASSPRGSYNEQFF.

This clone is a singleton in its sample. The chain links TRBV9 to TRBJ1-6, with 7 bases that match TRBD1. The CDR3 contains 16 residues. V lost 2 bases and J lost 7; bases outside the gene matches: 9. Germline values: CDR1 SGDLS, CDR2 YYNGEE. The CDR3 region is CASSVDPGTVNSPLHF. CDR3 bases: TGTGCCAGCAGCGTTGATCCCGGGACAGTCAATTCACCCCTCCACTTT.

CDR3 sequence reads: CASSYSRDTANYGYTF. The DNA of the CDR3 is TGTGCCAGCAGTTACTCAAGGGACACCGCTAACTATGGCTACACCTTC. The rearrangement uses TRBV6-5 and TRBJ1-2; D possibly corresponds to TRBD1 (6 bases). The germline CDR1 and CDR2 sequences are MNHEY and SVGAGI. The CDR3 runs to 16 residues. V lost 0 bases, J lost 0 bases, and 11 bases lay in between.

V gene TRBV5-1 combines with J gene TRBJ1-1; 10 bases agree with TRBD1. The germline V gene encodes CDR1 SGHRS and CDR2 YFSETQ. This CDR3 comprises 14 residues. The trim removed 2 bases at V and 6 bases at J, leaving 4 bases unmatched. CDR3 region: CASSFGTGAAEAFF. CDR3 sequence (DNA): TGCGCCAGCAGCTTCGGGACAGGGGCCGCTGAAGCTTTCTTT.

This sequence joins TRBV15 and TRBJ2-1; a weak D match, TRBD1 (6 bases). Trimming cost V 0 bases and J 6 bases, with 9 bases left between them. This CDR3 region has 14 residues. Germline assignment: CDR1 LNHNV and CDR2 YYDKDF (reference sequence). CDR3 loop: CATSRDDRINEQFF. Written as DNA, the CDR3 is TGTGCCACCAGCAGAGATGACAGGATCAATGAGCAGTTCTTC.

The rearrangement joins TRBV28 to TRBJ2-1; no clear D gene. CDR1 MDHEN and CDR2 SYDVKM come from the germline V gene. The CDR3 sequence is 14 residues long. Trimming pared 10 bases from V and 2 bases from J, leaving 15 bases between. The CDR3 region has the DNA TGTGCCACTACTCTGGGTAATACCTACAATGAGCAGTTCTTC. Protein product: CATTLGNTYNEQFF.

The rearrangement uses TRBV27 and TRBJ2-1; tentatively, D is TRBD2 (6 bases). The CDR3 runs to 17 residues. V lost 5 bases and J lost 4, with 21 bases in between. CDR1 is MNHEY, CDR2 SMNVEV, per germline (reference sequence). The CDR3 spells CASSPGTVPAAYNEQFF. DNA of the CDR3: TGTGCCAGCAGTCCCGGGACTGTCCCGGCCGCATACAATGAGCAGTTCTTC.

This rearrangement joins TRBV28 to TRBJ1-4; D remains ambiguous. V gave up 6 bases and J gave up 0 bases, with 11 bases separating them. CDR3 length equals 15 residues. Germline CDR1 and CDR2: MDHEN and SYDVKM. CDR3 amino acids: CASRDNTATNEKLFF. The CDR3 region has the DNA TGTGCCAGCAGAGATAACACAGCAACTAATGAAAAACTGTTTTTT.

The chain couples TRBV20-1 to TRBJ1-5, with unresolved D. CDR3 length equals 10 residues. Germline values: CDR1 DFQATT, CDR2 SNEGSKA (reference sequence). V lost 6 bases to trimming and J lost 9 bases, with 9 bases between them. CDR3 sequence (DNA): TGCAGTGCCTCAAATTGGCCCCAGCATTTT. Translation gives CSASNWPQHF.

The chain couples TRBV21-1 to TRBJ2-3; the D call in the table, TRBD2, was not verified against the DNA. TRBV21-1 is assigned pseudogene status. The CDR3 contains 16 residues. The CDR3 DNA follows: TGTGCCAGCAGCAAAGAGGCTAGCGGGAGCACAGATACGCAGTATTTT. It yields the protein CASSKEASGSTDTQYF.

This rearrangement joins TRBV15 to TRBJ2-3; no definite D call. The CDR3 extends over 14 amino acids. Trimming removed 3 bases at V and 1 base at J, with 8 bases between. Germline V lookup: CDR1 LNHNV, CDR2 YYDKDF (reference sequence). CDR3 amino acids: CATSRGSGTDTQYF. CDR3 DNA sequence: TGTGCCACCAGCAGGGGGTCGGGCACAGATACGCAGTATTTT.

This clone was counted between two and nine times. The chain combines TRBV7-2 with TRBJ1-2; tentatively, D is TRBD1 (6 bases). This CDR3 is 15 amino acids long. Germline-derived CDR1 and CDR2 are SGHTA and FQGNSA. The V end lost 4 bases, the J end lost 7 bases, and 19 bases lay between the germline ends. The CDR3 reads CASSSQRQVQGGYTF. The CDR3 coding sequence is TGTGCCAGCAGCTCACAAAGACAGGTGCAGGGTGGCTACACCTTC.

This clone occurred a few times. The chain couples TRBV11-1 to TRBJ1-1, with unresolved D. The CDR3 is 12 residues long. The V end was cut by 2 bases, the J end by 11 bases, with 12 bases between. Germline lookup yields CDR1 SGHAT and CDR2 FQDESV (reference sequence). CDR3 residues: CASSLFGRRAFF. CDR3 coding DNA: TGTGCCAGCAGCTTATTCGGGCGAAGGGCTTTCTTT.

This chain uses TRBV5-1 with TRBJ2-4, with TRBD2 as a possible D gene (6 bases). This CDR3 has 15 residues. Per the germline V gene, CDR1 is SGHRS and CDR2 is YFSETQ. Trimming took off 0 bases at V and 7 bases at J, with 14 bases between the two ends. The CDR3 loop is CASSLGGEVRNIQYF. CDR3 sequence (DNA): TGCGCCAGCAGCTTGGGTGGGGAGGTACGGAACATTCAGTACTTC.

With respect to this clone: A read error may produce the germline difference seen at one junction end. The rearrangement links TRBV5-8 to TRBJ1-1; 9 nucleotides agree with TRBD1. Germline loops: CDR1 SGHTS, CDR2 YDEGEE. The CDR3 contains 13 residues. CDR3 residues: CAGSLQGATEAFF. CDR3 coding DNA: TGTGCCGGCAGTTTACAGGGGGCCACTGAAGCTTTCTTT.

V is TRBV7-9 and J is TRBJ2-7; possible D gene TRBD1, 6 bases. The CDR3 is 14 amino acids. The ends were cut back, 5 bases at V and 4 bases at J, with 15 bases in the middle. Germline lookup yields CDR1 SEHNR and CDR2 FQNEAQ (reference sequence). CDR3 DNA sequence: TGTGCCAGCAGCCTAACCGGGACACCTTACGAGCAGTACTTC. Its protein product is CASSLTGTPYEQYF.